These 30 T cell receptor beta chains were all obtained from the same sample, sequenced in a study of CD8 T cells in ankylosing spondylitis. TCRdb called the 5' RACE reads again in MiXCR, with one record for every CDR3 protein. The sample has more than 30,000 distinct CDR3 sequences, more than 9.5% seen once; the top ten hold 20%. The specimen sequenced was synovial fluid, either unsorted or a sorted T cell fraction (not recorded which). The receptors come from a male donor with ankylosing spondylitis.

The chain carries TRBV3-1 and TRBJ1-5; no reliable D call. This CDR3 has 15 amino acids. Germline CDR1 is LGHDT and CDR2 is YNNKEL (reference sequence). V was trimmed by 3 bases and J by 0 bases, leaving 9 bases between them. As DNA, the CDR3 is TGTGCCAGCAGCCACAGTCAGACTAGCAATCAGCCCCAGCATTTT. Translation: CASSHSQTSNQPQHF.

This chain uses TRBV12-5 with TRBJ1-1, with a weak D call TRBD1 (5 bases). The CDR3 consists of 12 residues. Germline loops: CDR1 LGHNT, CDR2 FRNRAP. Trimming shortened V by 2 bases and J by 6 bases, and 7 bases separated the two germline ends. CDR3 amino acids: CASGLRGAEAFF. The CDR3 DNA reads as TGTGCTAGTGGTTTGAGGGGAGCTGAAGCTTTCTTT.

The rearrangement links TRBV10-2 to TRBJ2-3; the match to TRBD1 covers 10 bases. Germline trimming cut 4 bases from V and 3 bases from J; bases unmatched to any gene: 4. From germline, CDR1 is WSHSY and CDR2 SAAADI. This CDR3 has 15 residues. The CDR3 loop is CASSGGQGVTDTQYF. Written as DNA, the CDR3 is TGCGCCAGCAGTGGCGGACAGGGGGTAACAGATACGCAGTATTTT.

The CDR3, as DNA: TGCAGCGTTGAGGGACAGAAGGGGACAGATACGCAGTATTTT. Translated, it gives CSVEGQKGTDTQYF. The chain has TRBV29-1 and TRBJ2-3, with TRBD1 matching over 7 bases. V shed 3 bases, J shed 3 bases, and the junction held 6 bases outside the gene matches. Germline V gene data show CDR1 as SQVTM and CDR2 as ANQGSEA. The CDR3 consists of 14 residues.

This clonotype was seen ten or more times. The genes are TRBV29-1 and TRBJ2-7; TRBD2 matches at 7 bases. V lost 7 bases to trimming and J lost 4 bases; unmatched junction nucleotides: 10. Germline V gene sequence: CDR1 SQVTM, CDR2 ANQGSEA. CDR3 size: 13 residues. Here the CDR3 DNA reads TGCAGCGCTTGGGGGGGAGATTCTTACGAGCAGTACTTC. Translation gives CSAWGGDSYEQYF.

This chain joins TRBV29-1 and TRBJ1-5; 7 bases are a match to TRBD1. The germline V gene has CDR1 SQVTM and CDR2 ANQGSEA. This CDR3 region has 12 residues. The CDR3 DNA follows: TGCAGAGATATACAGGGGAATCAGCCCCAGCATTTT. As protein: CRDIQGNQPQHF.

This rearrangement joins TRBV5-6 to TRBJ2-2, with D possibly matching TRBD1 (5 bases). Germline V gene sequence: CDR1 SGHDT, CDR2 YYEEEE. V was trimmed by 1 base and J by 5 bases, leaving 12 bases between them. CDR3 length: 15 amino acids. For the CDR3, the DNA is TGTGCCAGCAGCTTGTTGCAGGGTTGGACCGGGGAGCTGTTTTTT. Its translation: CASSLLQGWTGELFF.

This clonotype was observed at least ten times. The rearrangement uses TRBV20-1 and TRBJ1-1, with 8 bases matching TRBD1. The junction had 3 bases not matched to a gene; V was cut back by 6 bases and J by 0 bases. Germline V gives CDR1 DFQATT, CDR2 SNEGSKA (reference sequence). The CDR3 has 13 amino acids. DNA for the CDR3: TGCAGTGCACTGGACAGGGTGAACACTGAAGCTTTCTTT. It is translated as CSALDRVNTEAFF.

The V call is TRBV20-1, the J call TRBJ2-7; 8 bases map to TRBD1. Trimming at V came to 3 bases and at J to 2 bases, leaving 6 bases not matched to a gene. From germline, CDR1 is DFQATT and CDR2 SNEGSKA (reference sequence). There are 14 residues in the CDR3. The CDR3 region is CSASGGRGPYEQYF. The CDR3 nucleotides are TGCAGTGCTAGCGGGGGCAGGGGGCCCTACGAGCAGTACTTC.

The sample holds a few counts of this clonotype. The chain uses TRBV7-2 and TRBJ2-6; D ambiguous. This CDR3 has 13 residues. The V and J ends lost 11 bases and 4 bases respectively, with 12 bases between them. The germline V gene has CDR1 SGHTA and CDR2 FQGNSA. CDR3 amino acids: CAFTTSGANVLTF. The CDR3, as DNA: TGTGCCTTCACGACATCCGGGGCCAACGTCCTGACTTTC.

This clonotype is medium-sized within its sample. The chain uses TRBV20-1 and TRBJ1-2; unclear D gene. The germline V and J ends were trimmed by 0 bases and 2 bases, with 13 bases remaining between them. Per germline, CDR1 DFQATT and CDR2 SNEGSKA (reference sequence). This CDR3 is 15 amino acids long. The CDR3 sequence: CSARDEVKANYGYTF. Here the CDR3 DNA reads TGCAGTGCTAGAGATGAGGTCAAGGCCAACTATGGCTACACCTTC.

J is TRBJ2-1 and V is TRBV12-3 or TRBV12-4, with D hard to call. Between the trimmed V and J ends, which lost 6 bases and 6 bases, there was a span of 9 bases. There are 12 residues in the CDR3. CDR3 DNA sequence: TGTGCCAGCAGCCCCCTAAGCAATGAGCAGTTCTTC. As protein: CASSPLSNEQFF.

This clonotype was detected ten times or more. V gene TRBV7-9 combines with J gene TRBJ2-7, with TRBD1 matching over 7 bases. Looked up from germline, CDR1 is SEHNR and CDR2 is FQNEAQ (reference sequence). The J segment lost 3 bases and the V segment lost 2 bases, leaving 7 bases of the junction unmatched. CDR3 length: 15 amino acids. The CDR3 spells CASSLSGDSDYEQYF. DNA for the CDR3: TGTGCCAGCAGCTTATCAGGGGACAGCGACTACGAGCAGTACTTC.

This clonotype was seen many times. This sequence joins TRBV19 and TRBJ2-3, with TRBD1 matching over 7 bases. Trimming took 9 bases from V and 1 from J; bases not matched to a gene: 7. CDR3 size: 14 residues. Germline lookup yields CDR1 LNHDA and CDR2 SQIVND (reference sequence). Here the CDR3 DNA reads TGTGCCAGCGTGAGTGGACAGGGCACAGATACGCAGTATTTT. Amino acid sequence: CASVSGQGTDTQYF. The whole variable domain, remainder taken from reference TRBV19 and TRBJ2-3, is DGGITQSPKYLFRKEGQNVTLSCEQNLNHDAMYWYRQDPGQGLRLIYYSQIVNDFQKGDIAEGYSVSREKKESFPLTVTSAQKNPTAFYLCASVSGQGTDTQYFGPGTRLTVL.

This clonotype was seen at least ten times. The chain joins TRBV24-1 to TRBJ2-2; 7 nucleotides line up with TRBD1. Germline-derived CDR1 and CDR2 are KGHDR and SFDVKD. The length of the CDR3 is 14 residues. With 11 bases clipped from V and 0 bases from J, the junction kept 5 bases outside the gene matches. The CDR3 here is CAIGTDTNTGELFF. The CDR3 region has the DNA TGTGCCATAGGGACAGATACGAACACCGGGGAGCTGTTTTTT.

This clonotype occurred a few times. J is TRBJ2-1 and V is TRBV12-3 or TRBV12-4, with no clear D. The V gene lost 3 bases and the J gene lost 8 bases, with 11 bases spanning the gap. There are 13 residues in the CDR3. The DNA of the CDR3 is TGTGCCAGCAGTTTCCGCCTAGGAGATGAGCAGTTCTTC. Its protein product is CASSFRLGDEQFF.

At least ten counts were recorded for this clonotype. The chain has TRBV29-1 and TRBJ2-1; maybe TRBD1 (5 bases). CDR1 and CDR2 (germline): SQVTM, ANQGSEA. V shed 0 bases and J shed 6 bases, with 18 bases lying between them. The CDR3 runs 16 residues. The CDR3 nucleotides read TGCAGCGTTGAAGATCGGGTAGGGGCAGGTGCCAATGAGCAGTTCTTC. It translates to CSVEDRVGAGANEQFF.

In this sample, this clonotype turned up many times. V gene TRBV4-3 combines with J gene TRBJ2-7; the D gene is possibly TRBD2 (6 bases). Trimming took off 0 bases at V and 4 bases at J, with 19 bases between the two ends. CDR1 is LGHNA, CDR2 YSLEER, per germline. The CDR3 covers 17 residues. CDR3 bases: TGCGCCAGCAGCCAAGATCATGGCGGGAACGGGAAATACGAGCAGTACTTC. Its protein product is CASSQDHGGNGKYEQYF.

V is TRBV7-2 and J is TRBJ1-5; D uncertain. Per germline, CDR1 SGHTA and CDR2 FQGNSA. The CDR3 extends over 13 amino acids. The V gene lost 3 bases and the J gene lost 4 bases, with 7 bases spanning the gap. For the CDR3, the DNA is TGTGCCAGCAGCTTCTCGCCGAATCAGCCCCAGCATTTT. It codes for CASSFSPNQPQHF. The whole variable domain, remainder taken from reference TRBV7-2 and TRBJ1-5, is GAGVSQSPSNKVTEKGKDVELRCDPISGHTALYWYRQSLGQGLEFLIYFQGNSAPDKSGLPSDRFSAERTGGSVSTLTIQRTQQEDSAVYLCASSFSPNQPQHFGDGTRLSIL.

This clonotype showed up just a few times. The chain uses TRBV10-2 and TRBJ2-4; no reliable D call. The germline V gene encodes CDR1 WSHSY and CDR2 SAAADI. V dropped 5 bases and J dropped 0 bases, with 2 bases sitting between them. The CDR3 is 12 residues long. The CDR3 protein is CASSLAKNIQYF. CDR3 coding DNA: TGCGCCAGCAGTCTAGCCAAAAACATTCAGTACTTC.

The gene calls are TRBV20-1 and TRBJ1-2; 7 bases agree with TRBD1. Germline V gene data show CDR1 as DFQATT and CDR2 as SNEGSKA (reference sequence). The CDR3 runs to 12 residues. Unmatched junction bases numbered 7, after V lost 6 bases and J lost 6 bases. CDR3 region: CSATGTEDGYTF. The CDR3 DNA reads TGCAGTGCAACCGGGACAGAGGATGGCTACACCTTC.

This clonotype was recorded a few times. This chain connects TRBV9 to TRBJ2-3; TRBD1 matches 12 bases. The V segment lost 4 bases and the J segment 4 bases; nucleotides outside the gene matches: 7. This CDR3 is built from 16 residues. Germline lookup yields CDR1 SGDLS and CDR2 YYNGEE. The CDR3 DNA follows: TGTGCCAGCAGCATACCGGGACAGGGGGCCCCAGATACGCAGTATTTT. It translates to CASSIPGQGAPDTQYF.

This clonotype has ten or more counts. The CDR3 sequence is CASIGRNTEAFF. The CDR3 DNA is TGTGCCAGCATAGGTCGGAACACTGAAGCTTTCTTT. V is TRBV6-2 or TRBV6-3 and J is TRBJ1-1; unclear D gene. Per the germline V gene, CDR1 is MNHEY and CDR2 is SVGEGT. V was pared by 7 bases and J by 1 base, with 7 bases between. The CDR3 runs to 12 residues.

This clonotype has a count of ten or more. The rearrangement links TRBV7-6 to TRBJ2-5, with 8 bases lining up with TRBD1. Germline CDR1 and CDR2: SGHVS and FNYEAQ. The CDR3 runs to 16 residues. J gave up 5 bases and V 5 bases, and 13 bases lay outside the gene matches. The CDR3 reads CASSHRGNYQYETQYF. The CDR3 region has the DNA TGTGCCAGCAGCCACAGGGGGAACTACCAGTATGAGACCCAGTACTTC.

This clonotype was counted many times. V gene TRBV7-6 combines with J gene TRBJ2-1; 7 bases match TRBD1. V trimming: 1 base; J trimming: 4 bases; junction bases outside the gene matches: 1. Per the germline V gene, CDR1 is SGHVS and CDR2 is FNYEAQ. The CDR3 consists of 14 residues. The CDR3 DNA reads TGTGCCAGCAGCTTAGGGACAGGATACAATGAGCAGTTCTTC. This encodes CASSLGTGYNEQFF.

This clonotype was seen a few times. The CDR3 sequence is CASSLTGDYEQYF. The CDR3 DNA follows: TGTGCCAGCAGCTTAACAGGGGACTACGAGCAGTACTTC. This chain uses TRBV9 with TRBJ2-7; 7 bases fit TRBD1. Germline loops: CDR1 SGDLS, CDR2 YYNGEE. V dropped 4 bases and J dropped 3; count of bases not matched to a gene: 4. CDR3 length: 13 amino acids.

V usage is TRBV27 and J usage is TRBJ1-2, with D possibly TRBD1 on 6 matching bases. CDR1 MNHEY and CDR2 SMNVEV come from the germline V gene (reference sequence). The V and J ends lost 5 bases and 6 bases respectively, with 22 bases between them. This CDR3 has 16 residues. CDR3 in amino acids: CASSPHYRDKLHGYTF. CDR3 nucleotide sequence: TGTGCCAGCAGTCCACATTACCGGGACAAACTTCATGGCTACACCTTC.

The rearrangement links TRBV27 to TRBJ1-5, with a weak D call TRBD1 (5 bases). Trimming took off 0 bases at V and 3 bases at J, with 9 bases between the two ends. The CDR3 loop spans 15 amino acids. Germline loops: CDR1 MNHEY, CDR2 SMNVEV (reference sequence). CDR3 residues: CASSLSGVYNQPQHF. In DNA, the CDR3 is TGTGCCAGCAGTTTATCAGGGGTGTACAATCAGCCCCAGCATTTT.

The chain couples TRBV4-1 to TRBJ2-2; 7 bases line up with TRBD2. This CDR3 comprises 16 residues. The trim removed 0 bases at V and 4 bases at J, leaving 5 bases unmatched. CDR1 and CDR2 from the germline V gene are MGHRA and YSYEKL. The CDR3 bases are TGCGCCAGCAGCCAAGAGATTTGGGGGGGCACCGGGGAGCTGTTTTTT. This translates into CASSQEIWGGTGELFF.

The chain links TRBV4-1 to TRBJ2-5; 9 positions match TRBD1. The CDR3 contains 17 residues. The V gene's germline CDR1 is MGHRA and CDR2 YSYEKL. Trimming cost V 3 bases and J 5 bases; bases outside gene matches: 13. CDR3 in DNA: TGCGCCAGCAGCCACCAAGGGGGACTCGGACAGGGGGAGACCCAGTACTTC. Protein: CASSHQGGLGQGETQYF.